The 18 T cell receptor beta chains below were found in one sample sequenced in a study of blood T cell repertoires in COVID-19 (dated by TCRdb to about 2020). The library was obtained by the immunoSEQ multiplex PCR assay. TCRdb took this table from immuneACCESS and kept in-frame rearrangements with V and J called. Such tables lack part of the clones; where checked against another copy, unresolved V genes explain under half of the gap, and the rest is unexplained. This sample comprises under 350,000 clones, 70% to 90% of them detected only once. The ten largest clones capture around 7.8% of the sample. Sequencing used peripheral blood. These receptors were obtained from a human donor in a cohort sampled during active COVID-19.

The rearrangement uses TRBV27 and TRBJ2-5; a possible D gene is TRBD2 (5 bases). This CDR3 contains 11 residues. Germline CDR1 is MNHEY and CDR2 is SMNVEV (reference sequence). V lost 7 bases, J lost 5 bases, and 8 bases lay in between. CDR3 nucleotides: TGTGCCAGCACTTCGGGGGAGACCCAGTACTTC. This translates into CASTSGETQYF.

This chain joins TRBV7-9 and TRBJ2-1; D is possibly TRBD1 (5 bases). The CDR3 has 14 amino acids. V was trimmed by 1 base and J by 2 bases, leaving 6 bases between them. The germline gives CDR1 SEHNR, CDR2 FQNEAQ (reference sequence). The CDR3 protein is CASSLEGPYNEQFF. The CDR3 DNA sequence: TGTGCCAGCAGCTTAGAGGGGCCCTACAATGAGCAGTTCTTC.

The V gene is TRBV6-5, the J gene TRBJ1-2; TRBD1 might be the D (5 bases). Germline CDR1 is MNHEY and CDR2 is SVGAGI. The CDR3 extends over 14 amino acids. Deletions cut 4 bases from V and 4 bases from J, with 13 bases between. CDR3 nucleotide sequence: TGTGCCAGCAGTTCAAGGGGTTTTGTCTATGGCTACACCTTC. It translates to CASSSRGFVYGYTF.

J is TRBJ2-7 and V is TRBV7-8; 10 nucleotides line up with TRBD1. With V trimmed by 6 bases and J by 2 bases, 7 bases remained unmatched. Germline lookup yields CDR1 SGHVS and CDR2 FQNEAQ. The CDR3 has 15 residues. The CDR3 nucleotides read TGTGCCAGCAGGGGGGGACAGGGGCTAACCTACGAGCAGTACTTC. This encodes CASRGGQGLTYEQYF.

The V call is TRBV24-1, the J call TRBJ1-5; 8 positions match TRBD1. Germline V gives CDR1 KGHDR, CDR2 SFDVKD. V trimming: 4 bases; J trimming: 6 bases; junction bases outside the gene matches: 10. The CDR3 spans 16 residues. The CDR3 nucleotides are TGTGCCACCAGTGAGCCACAACTACAGGGGGGTCAGCCCCAGCATTTT. Translating gives CATSEPQLQGGQPQHF.

The chain recombines TRBV5-4 with TRBJ2-3, with 9 bases matching TRBD2. The CDR3 sequence is 17 residues long. CDR1 and CDR2 (germline): SGHNT, YYREEE (reference sequence). With 0 bases clipped from V and 4 bases from J, the junction kept 9 bases outside the gene matches. The CDR3 region has the DNA TGTGCCAGCAGCTTGGCCGCCAGCGGGGGGTCCGCAGATACGCAGTATTTT. It translates to CASSLAASGGSADTQYF.

This chain uses TRBV5-1 with TRBJ2-3; no reliable D call. V was shortened by 0 bases and J by 4 bases, with 3 bases between the two germline ends. Germline-derived CDR1 and CDR2 are SGHRS and YFSETQ. The CDR3 consists of 12 residues. CDR3 sequence (DNA): TGCGCCAGCAGCTTGGTATCAGATACGCAGTATTTT. Residues: CASSLVSDTQYF. The full variable domain, with the rest looked up from reference TRBV5-1 and TRBJ2-3, is KAGVTQTPRYLIKTRGQQVTLSCSPISGHRSVSWYQQTPGQGLQFLFEYFSETQRNKGNFPGRFSGRQFSNSRSEMNVSTLELGDSALYLCASSLVSDTQYFGPGTRLTVL.

This chain connects TRBV27 to TRBJ2-1; possible D gene TRBD2, 6 bases. The CDR3 is 14 residues long. V was trimmed by 9 bases and J by 1 base, leaving 13 bases between them. The germline CDR1 and CDR2 sequences are MNHEY and SMNVEV (reference sequence). Here the CDR3 reads CASASVGSYNEQFF. The CDR3 region has the DNA TGTGCCAGTGCTAGCGTCGGATCCTACAATGAGCAGTTCTTC.

The genes are TRBV29-1 and TRBJ2-7; 7 nucleotides align to TRBD1. Germline V gene data show CDR1 as SQVTM and CDR2 as ANQGSEA. Germline trimming cut 4 bases from V and 2 bases from J; bases unmatched to any gene: 2. The CDR3 runs to 12 residues. This CDR3 reads CSVGDSPYEQYF. The CDR3 region has the DNA TGCAGCGTTGGGGACAGCCCCTACGAGCAGTACTTC.

CDR3 in DNA: TGTGCCAGCCAGGACAGCAAAACCTACGAGCAGTACTTC. The encoded protein is CASQDSKTYEQYF. This chain connects TRBV18 to TRBJ2-7; D is perhaps TRBD1 (6 bases). The CDR3 is 13 amino acids. The V gene lost 8 bases and the J gene lost 2 bases, with 13 bases spanning the gap. Per the germline V gene, CDR1 is KGHSH and CDR2 is LQKENI.

The CDR3 nucleotides are TGTGCCAGCAGCTTACCAAATTCACCCCTCCACTTT. Amino acid sequence: CASSLPNSPLHF. The chain links TRBV7-9 to TRBJ1-6, with D unclear. CDR1 and CDR2 from the germline V gene are SEHNR and FQNEAQ (reference sequence). This CDR3 is built from 12 residues. The V end was cut by 2 bases, the J end by 7 bases, with 3 bases between.

This clone was seen many times. CDR3 region: CASSQAGTGVIQPQHF. The DNA of the CDR3 is TGCGCCAGCAGCCAAGCCGGGACAGGGGTTATTCAGCCCCAGCATTTT. The gene calls are TRBV4-1 and TRBJ1-5; 10 bases match TRBD1. V lost 1 base and J lost 6; bases outside the gene matches: 6. Germline CDR1 reads MGHRA; CDR2 reads YSYEKL. The length of the CDR3 is 16 residues.

The chain has TRBV6-6 and TRBJ2-7; D is possibly TRBD1 (5 bases). The V gene's germline CDR1 is MNHNY and CDR2 SVGAGI (reference sequence). CDR3 length equals 13 residues. Between the trimmed V and J ends, which lost 4 bases and 6 bases, there was a span of 13 bases. CDR3 sequence: CASSSAGLREQYF. In DNA, the CDR3 is TGTGCCAGCAGTTCCGCAGGGCTCCGCGAGCAGTACTTC.

The rearrangement uses TRBV7-9 and TRBJ2-7, with D perhaps matching TRBD1 (5 bases). Trimming took off 3 bases at V and 1 base at J, with 10 bases between the two ends. CDR1 and CDR2 (germline): SEHNR, FQNEAQ (reference sequence). This CDR3 spans 14 amino acids. The CDR3 coding sequence is TGTGCCAGCAGCTTGGGGCAGAAGTCCTACGAGCAGTACTTC. It is translated as CASSLGQKSYEQYF.

V is TRBV29-1 and J is TRBJ1-2; 9 nucleotides agree with TRBD1. CDR1 is SQVTM, CDR2 ANQGSEA, per germline. V lost 2 bases and J lost 7; bases outside the gene matches: 14. This CDR3 has 16 amino acids. In DNA form, the CDR3 reads TGCAGCGTTGAATTCCGAAGTAGGGACAGGGAGGGTGGCTACACCTTC. Protein: CSVEFRSRDREGGYTF. Complete variable domain (other parts from reference TRBV29-1 and TRBJ1-2): SAVISQKPSRDICQRGTSLTIQCQVDSQVTMMFWYRQQPGQSLTLIATANQGSEATYESGFVIDKFPISRPNLTFSTLTVSNMSPEDSSIYLCSVEFRSRDREGGYTFGSGTRLTVV.

This chain joins TRBV30 and TRBJ2-2; D is unresolved. Germline V gives CDR1 GTSNPN, CDR2 SVGIG (reference sequence). CDR3 length equals 12 residues. V was trimmed by 2 bases and J by 5 bases, leaving 6 bases between them. The CDR3 loop reads CAWSTRTGELFF. The CDR3 DNA is TGTGCCTGGAGTACGAGGACCGGGGAGCTGTTTTTT.

This clone has just one count. The chain couples TRBV7-8 to TRBJ1-5; D gene ambiguous. The CDR3 spans 13 residues. CDR1 and CDR2 from the germline V gene are SGHVS and FQNEAQ. Trimming removed 4 bases from V and 10 bases from J, with 14 bases in between. The CDR3 sequence is CASSSTGEDPQHF. In DNA form, the CDR3 reads TGTGCCAGCAGCTCTACTGGTGAGGATCCCCAGCATTTT.

This chain joins TRBV5-1 and TRBJ1-2; D possibly corresponds to TRBD1 (5 bases). The germline V gene encodes CDR1 SGHRS and CDR2 YFSETQ. Deletions cut 5 bases from V and 0 bases from J, with 8 bases between. The length of the CDR3 is 13 residues. CDR3 loop: CASRQDTNYGYTF. CDR3 nucleotides: TGCGCCAGCAGACAGGACACTAACTATGGCTACACCTTC.